This entry concerns a single T cell receptor (beta chain). V shed 0 bases and J shed 7 bases, with 4 bases lying between them. Germline V gene lookup returns CDR1 DFQATT and CDR2 SNEGSKA (reference sequence). This CDR3 contains 12 residues. The sample originates from a study of identical twins. Using its own MiXCR run on the 5' RACE reads, TCRdb lists one record per CDR3 protein. Of about 450,000 distinct CDR3 sequences in the sample, roughly 18% were seen once. The chain carries TRBV20-1 and TRBJ1-6; D gene uncertain. The specimen was naive T cells sorted from blood. This receptor was identified in a man aged 45-60 years in good health. CDR3 loop: CSARDLNSPLHF. The CDR3 DNA reads as TGCAGTGCTAGAGACCTAAATTCACCCCTCCACTTT.